The text below deals with one T cell receptor beta chain. What it recognizes is unknown. These data are taken from a study of blood T cells in healthy people across ages. Study conclusions and caveats: Long-lived donors carried more naive CD4+ cells and greater diversity than aged donors.

Combining a sample-barcoded 5' primer with a J-beta primer mix, a second PCR ran for about 7 to 11 cycles. Carrying 12 random nucleotides, a template-switch adaptor labeled each individual cDNA molecule. Each CDR3 protein is one row after TCRdb ran MiXCR on the 5' RACE reads. Of around 1,000,000 distinct CDR3 sequences listed, approximately 25% are singletons. CDR1 is SQVTM, CDR2 ANQGSEA, per germline. V lost 7 bases and J lost 5, with 9 bases in between. CDR3 length: 11 residues. At least 7 million PBMCs were isolated per sample. This sample also belongs to another study, concerning T cells of mothers and their children. As that study records: Overlap measured in related mother-child pairs was slightly, non-significantly higher than in unrelated pairs.

The TCR comes from a girl aged 2 to 9 in good health. What was sequenced was blood. The gene calls are TRBV29-1 and TRBJ1-3, with D possibly being TRBD1 (6 bases). The CDR3 DNA reads TGCAGCGCCGGGGACAGAAACACCATATATTTT. Translating gives CSAGDRNTIYF.